These T cell receptor beta chains were read from a single sample in a study of T cell repertoires in cytomegalovirus infection. TCRdb recomputed calls from the reads with MiXCR, one row per CDR3 protein. The sample has over 300,000 distinct CDR3 sequences, over 7.5% seen once; the top ten hold approximately 4.7%. The sample was PBMCs. The origin of the receptors is a human donor in good health (CMV status not recorded). Some clones in this sample may be carry-over from other donors' samples. Both conserved end residues are trimmed from each CDR3. The size entry is marked missing in some rows and otherwise reads once, few, many or a size class.

clone_size: few
v_call: TRBV7-9
cdr3_aa: ASSLAIGKEGTEAF

clone_size: many
v_call: TRBV7-3
cdr3_aa: ASSLSTVTDTQY

clone_size: few
v_call: TRBV13
cdr3_aa: ATRRTGGNTGELF

clone_size: few
v_call: TRBV5-5
cdr3_aa: ASSLPYGGTNSGELF

clone_size: .
v_call: TRBV6-4
cdr3_aa: ASSDSWGGSYNEQF

clone_size: many
v_call: TRBV7-2
cdr3_aa: ASSRDNLGGGELF

clone_size: few
v_call: TRBV5-1
cdr3_aa: ASSRDNERQF

clone_size: .
v_call: TRBV7-9
cdr3_aa: ASSPGVPGNTIY

clone_size: .
v_call: TRBV28
cdr3_aa: ASSPLSPGTQY

clone_size: few
v_call: TRBV7-3
cdr3_aa: ASSAYDLGQGALHEQY

clone_size: few
v_call: TRBV5-4
cdr3_aa: ASSLDRPSQETQY

clone_size: .
v_call: TRBV28
cdr3_aa: ASSLKGPEKLF

clone_size: many
v_call: TRBV11-3
cdr3_aa: ASSRTGGMNGELF

clone_size: .
v_call: TRBV6-5
cdr3_aa: ASSHNSYEQY

clone_size: few
v_call: TRBV19
cdr3_aa: ASSMASGTYNEQF

clone_size: many
v_call: TRBV7-2
cdr3_aa: ASSPLLHPMTEAF

clone_size: few
v_call: TRBV11-1
cdr3_aa: ASSQRRMYQETQY

clone_size: few
v_call: TRBV6-5
cdr3_aa: ASRLTSGGYNEQF